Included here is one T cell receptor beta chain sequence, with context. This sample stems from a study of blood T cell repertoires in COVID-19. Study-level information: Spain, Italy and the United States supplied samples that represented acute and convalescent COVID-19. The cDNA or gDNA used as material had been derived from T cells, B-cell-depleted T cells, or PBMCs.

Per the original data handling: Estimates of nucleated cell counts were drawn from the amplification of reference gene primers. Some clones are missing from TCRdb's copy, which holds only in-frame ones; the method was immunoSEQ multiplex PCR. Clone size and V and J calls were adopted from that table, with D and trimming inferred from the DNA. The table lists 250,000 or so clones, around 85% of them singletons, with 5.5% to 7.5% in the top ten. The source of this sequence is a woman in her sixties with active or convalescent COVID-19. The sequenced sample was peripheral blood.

The CDR3 sequence is CASTNRATNEKLFF. CDR3 nucleotide sequence: TGTGCCAGCACCAACAGGGCAACTAATGAAAAACTGTTTTTT. V gene TRBV6-5 combines with J gene TRBJ1-4; weak D call: TRBD1 (6 bases). Germline lookup yields CDR1 MNHEY and CDR2 SVGAGI. V gave up 7 bases and J gave up 0 bases, with 9 bases separating them. The CDR3 consists of 14 residues.